Listed below are T cell receptor beta chains from one sample, sequenced in a study of T cells after yellow fever vaccination. TCRdb fed the 5' RACE reads into MiXCR, producing one record per CDR3 protein. Altogether just under 85,000 distinct CDR3 sequences are present, 10% to 15% being singletons, with the ten largest covering 20% to 25%. Sequenced here: CD8+ T cells not binding an NS4B(214-222) dextramer, sorted from PBMCs, sampled less than 25 days after the first yellow fever vaccination. All receptors come from a man between 18 and 29 years old who received the YFV17D yellow fever vaccine. Each CDR3 is given with its conserved first and last residue. A D gene is named only where the DNA matches it firmly. For some rows the clone size is stated as once, few or many, or as a class when expanded; others skip it.

v_call,clone_size,j_call,d_call,cdr3_nt,cdr3_aa
TRBV4-3,.,TRBJ1-1,.,TGCGCCAGCAGCCAAGCCCCCGGGAGGGCGGGCACTGAAGCTTTCTTT,CASSQAPGRAGTEAFF
TRBV4-3,many,TRBJ2-1,TRBD2,TGCGCCAGCAGCCAACTAGCGGGGGGGAATTACAATGAGCAGTTCTTC,CASSQLAGGNYNEQFF
TRBV5-6,.,TRBJ1-6,TRBD1,TGTGCCAGCAGCTTCATCCGGGACAGCCTCTATAATTCACCCCTCCACTTT,CASSFIRDSLYNSPLHF
TRBV6-5,.,TRBJ1-2,.,TGTGCCAGCAGCTACCTGCAGGGGTTCGGGAACTATGGCTACACCTTC,CASSYLQGFGNYGYTF
TRBV7-2,.,TRBJ1-1,.,TGTGCCAGCAGCGAAACCGGGAGGTACACTGAAGCTTTCTTT,CASSETGRYTEAFF
TRBV7-8,few,TRBJ1-6,TRBD1,TGTGCCAGCAGCATAAACCCCCGACAGGGCAAGTCACCCCTCCACTTT,CASSINPRQGKSPLHF
TRBV7-9,.,TRBJ2-5,.,TGTGCCAGCAGCTTTGAGCCCTCTATGGAGACCCAGTACTTC,CASSFEPSMETQYF
TRBV7-3,few,TRBJ2-3,TRBD2,TGTGCCAGCAGCTCCAATGGCGGGGGTAGCACAGATACGCAGTATTTT,CASSSNGGGSTDTQYF
TRBV5-5,few,TRBJ1-2,.,TGTGCCAGCAGCCTTGGAGAGGCCGTTAACTATGGCTACACCTTC,CASSLGEAVNYGYTF
TRBV29-1,.,TRBJ2-3,.,TGCAGCGGGGGGGTCGGGATTCAAAGCACAGATACGCAGTATTTT,CSGGVGIQSTDTQYF
TRBV7-2,.,TRBJ2-7,.,TGTGCCAGCAGCTTAGCCTCGTTCTCCTACGAGCAGTACTTC,CASSLASFSYEQYF
TRBV3-1,.,TRBJ2-7,.,TGTGCCAGCAGCCGATCGGACAACCTAACGCAGTACTTC,CASSRSDNLTQYF
TRBV24-1,.,TRBJ2-1,.,TGTGCCACCAGTGAAACCGGGACTTGGGAGCAGTTCTTC,CATSETGTWEQFF
TRBV4-3,.,TRBJ2-7,TRBD2,TGCGCCAGCAGCCCGTCCATAGCGGGGGGGCTCTACGAGCAGTACTTC,CASSPSIAGGLYEQYF
TRBV24-1,.,TRBJ2-1,.,TGTGCCACCAGTGATTCCCCGAGCTCCTACAATGAGCAGTTCTTC,CATSDSPSSYNEQFF
TRBV10-3,.,TRBJ1-1,.,TGTGCCATCAGTGAAAGGGCTGATGACACTGAAGCTTTCTTT,CAISERADDTEAFF
TRBV20-1,few,TRBJ1-5,.,TGCAGTGCCGTAAGCAGGGGAAGCAATCAGCCCCAGCATTTT,CSAVSRGSNQPQHF
TRBV9,many,TRBJ2-7,.,TGTGCCAGCAGCGTCGGCGGGACCCCAACCTACGAGCAGTACTTC,CASSVGGTPTYEQYF
TRBV9,many,TRBJ1-2,.,TGTGCCAGCAGCCCCTCGTTATCCACCTTC,CASSPSLSTF
TRBV10-3,.,TRBJ1-1,TRBD1,TGTGCCATCAGTGAGTCGCGACAGGGGAACACTGAAGCTTTCTTT,CAISESRQGNTEAFF
TRBV28,few,TRBJ2-3,.,TGTGCCAGCAGTTTAGAAGGGTCGTGGACAGATACGCAGTATTTT,CASSLEGSWTDTQYF
TRBV6-5,many,TRBJ2-1,TRBD2,TGTGCCAGCAGTTACACGGCTAGCGGGGGCAATGAGCAGTTCTTC,CASSYTASGGNEQFF
TRBV19,.,TRBJ2-1,.,TGTGCCAGTAGTATAGCGGGGTCCTACAATGAGCAGTTCTTC,CASSIAGSYNEQFF
TRBV11-2,.,TRBJ1-1,.,TGTGCCAGCAGCTTAAGCACTGAAGCTTTCTTT,CASSLSTEAFF
TRBV4-1,.,TRBJ2-7,TRBD1,TGCGCCAGCAGCCACCCTCGGGACAGGCTCTCCTACGAGCAGTACTTC,CASSHPRDRLSYEQYF
TRBV6-2/TRBV6-3,few,TRBJ1-5,.,TGTGCCAGCAGTTATGGGGACCAGCCCCAGCATTTT,CASSYGDQPQHF
TRBV12-3/TRBV12-4,few,TRBJ2-1,TRBD2,TGTGCCAGCAGGGGACTAGCGGGCTCCTACAATGAGCAGTTCTTC,CASRGLAGSYNEQFF
TRBV29-1,few,TRBJ2-2,.,TGCAGCGTTGCTTTTATGCGAACCGGGGAGCTGTTTTTT,CSVAFMRTGELFF
TRBV6-5,few,TRBJ2-1,.,TGTGCCAGCAGTTACTCGAGTAGTTCCGCCTACAATGAGCAGTTCTTC,CASSYSSSSAYNEQFF
TRBV20-1,.,TRBJ2-3,.,TGCAGTGCTAACAGCGGGTGGGGGAATACGCAGTATTTT,CSANSGWGNTQYF
TRBV4-3,few,TRBJ2-1,.,TGCGCCAGCAGCCAGAGACTAACTGGAGACTCCTACAATGAGCAGTTCTTC,CASSQRLTGDSYNEQFF
TRBV7-6,.,TRBJ2-3,.,TGTGCCAGCAGCGACGGGAGATTAGATACGCAGTATTTT,CASSDGRLDTQYF
TRBV4-1,.,TRBJ1-2,TRBD1,TGCGCCAGCAGCCAAGAAGTGGCAGGGGGCCTTGGAGGTGGCTACACCTTC,CASSQEVAGGLGGGYTF
TRBV7-8,.,TRBJ1-1,.,TGTGCCAGCAGCTTACTCGCAGGGAGTGACGCTGAAGCTTTCTTT,CASSLLAGSDAEAFF
TRBV6-1,.,TRBJ2-1,TRBD2,TGTGCCAGCATCCTGACTAGCGGGGGGTTTGGGAGGAAGCAGTTCTTC,CASILTSGGFGRKQFF
TRBV7-9,once,TRBJ2-3,.,TGTGCCAGCAGCCCTGACACCAGCGCCCAGACGCAGTATTTT,CASSPDTSAQTQYF
TRBV4-1,.,TRBJ2-7,TRBD2,TGCGCCAGCAGCCAAGGTCTAGCGGGGGCCTACGAGCAGTACTTC,CASSQGLAGAYEQYF
TRBV6-2/TRBV6-3,.,TRBJ2-1,.,TGTGCCAGCAGTTACGTTGGCTCCTACAATGAGCAGTTCTTC,CASSYVGSYNEQFF
TRBV6-1,few,TRBJ1-5,.,TGTGCCAGCAGGGTCTATGGGGACTATAGAATCGGCAATCAGCCCCAGCATTTT,CASRVYGDYRIGNQPQHF
TRBV12-3/TRBV12-4,.,TRBJ2-1,TRBD1,TGTGCCAGCAGTTTCTTTACAGGGGGCCGCTCCTACAATGAGCAGTTCTTC,CASSFFTGGRSYNEQFF
TRBV7-9,few,TRBJ1-2,.,TGTGCCAGCAGCTTAGCGCCGGAATTCTATGGCTACACCTTC,CASSLAPEFYGYTF
TRBV7-2,.,TRBJ2-3,TRBD2,TGTGCCAGCAGCTTAGGGACTAGCGGGGGGGTTACAGATACGCAGTATTTT,CASSLGTSGGVTDTQYF
TRBV7-9,.,TRBJ2-1,.,TGTGCCAGCAGCAGCCCCCGGGGAAACAATGAGCAGTTCTTC,CASSSPRGNNEQFF
TRBV11-1,few,TRBJ1-5,TRBD1,TGTGCCAGCAGCTTAGAATTCAGAACGGACAGGCGTCAGCCCCAGCATTTT,CASSLEFRTDRRQPQHF
TRBV9,few,TRBJ2-2,TRBD2,TGTGCCAGCCACCTGTCGGGACTACCGATAGGAGACACCGGGGAGCTGTTTTTT,CASHLSGLPIGDTGELFF
TRBV9,few,TRBJ2-7,.,TGTGCCAGCAGCGTAGCTGGCGGGGACTACGAGCAGTACTTC,CASSVAGGDYEQYF
TRBV10-3,.,TRBJ2-7,.,TGTGCCATCAGTGAGTCGACGTCCCCCTACGAGCAGTACTTC,CAISESTSPYEQYF
TRBV7-3,few,TRBJ1-1,.,TGTGCCAGCAGCTTAAAAGGGGTTCGAACTGAAGCTTTCTTT,CASSLKGVRTEAFF
TRBV5-1,.,TRBJ2-1,.,TGCGCCAGCAGCCTTTCACTAAGTTTCTCCTACAATGAGCAGTTCTTC,CASSLSLSFSYNEQFF
TRBV2,few,TRBJ2-3,.,TGTGCCAGCAGTTCTAAAAGGTCCACCCACACAGATGCGCAGTATTTT,CASSSKRSTHTDAQYF